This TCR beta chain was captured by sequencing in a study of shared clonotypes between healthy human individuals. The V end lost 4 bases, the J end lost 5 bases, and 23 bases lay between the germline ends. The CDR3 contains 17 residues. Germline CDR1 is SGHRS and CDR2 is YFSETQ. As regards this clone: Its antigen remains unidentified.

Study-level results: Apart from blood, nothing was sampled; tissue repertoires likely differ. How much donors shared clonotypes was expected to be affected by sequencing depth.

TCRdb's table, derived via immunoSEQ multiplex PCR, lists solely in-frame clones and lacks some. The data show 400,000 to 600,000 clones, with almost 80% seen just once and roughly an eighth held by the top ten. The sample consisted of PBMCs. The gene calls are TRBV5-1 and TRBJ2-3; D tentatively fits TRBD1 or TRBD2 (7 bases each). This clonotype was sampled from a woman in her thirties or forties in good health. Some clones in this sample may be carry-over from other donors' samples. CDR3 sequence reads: CASSQGEGAGRRDTQYF. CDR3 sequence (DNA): TGCGCCAGCAGCCAGGGGGAGGGGGCCGGTAGGCGAGATACGCAGTATTTT.